The 21 T cell receptor beta chains below were found in one sample sequenced in a study of coeliac disease. The repertoire was sequenced with immunoSEQ multiplex PCR; TCRdb's copy has only in-frame clones and lacks some. The sample holds some 7,300 clones, about three fifths seen once. The source material was lamina propria lymphocytes from the gut. The receptor source for this set is a woman aged 55-70 years with active celiac disease.

The chain combines TRBV4-2 with TRBJ2-5; 8 nucleotides match TRBD1. Germline assignment: CDR1 LGHNA and CDR2 YNFKEQ. The junction had 9 bases not matched to a gene; V was cut back by 2 bases and J by 4 bases. The CDR3 runs 16 residues. In DNA form, the CDR3 reads TGTGCCAGCAGCCAATTCGGCAGGGGGCTAGGAGAGACCCAGTACTTC. Protein sequence: CASSQFGRGLGETQYF.

The chain combines TRBV7-8 with TRBJ1-4; 8 positions match TRBD1. V lost 6 bases to trimming and J lost 6 bases; unmatched junction nucleotides: 9. Germline V lookup: CDR1 SGHVS, CDR2 FQNEAQ. The CDR3 runs to 15 residues. CDR3 loop: CASRQIGTGDEKLFF. In DNA form, the CDR3 reads TGTGCCAGCAGACAAATCGGGACAGGAGATGAAAAACTGTTTTTT.

The chain carries TRBV10-3 and TRBJ1-3, with 8 positions matching TRBD1. Trimming took 10 bases from V and 3 from J; bases not matched to a gene: 5. Per germline, CDR1 ENHRY and CDR2 SYGVKD. The CDR3 is 13 residues long. CDR3 nucleotides: TGTGCCACCGGGACAGGAAGTGGAAACACCATATATTTT. This gives the protein CATGTGSGNTIYF.

The chain combines TRBV30 with TRBJ2-1, with 7 bases lining up with TRBD2. V trimming: 1 base; J trimming: 3 bases; junction bases outside the gene matches: 9. The CDR3 sequence is 16 residues long. Germline-derived CDR1 and CDR2 are GTSNPN and SVGIG (reference sequence). The CDR3 sequence is CAWSDIGLAVYNEQFF. As DNA, the CDR3 is TGTGCCTGGAGTGACATTGGGCTAGCGGTCTACAATGAGCAGTTCTTC.

This chain uses TRBV6-5 with TRBJ1-1; the D is unclear. V lost 5 bases to trimming and J lost 0 bases, with 13 bases between them. Per germline, CDR1 MNHEY and CDR2 SVGAGI. The CDR3 loop spans 15 amino acids. CDR3 sequence reads: CASSNSGVLNTEAFF. As DNA, the CDR3 is TGTGCCAGCAGTAATTCCGGGGTTTTGAACACTGAAGCTTTCTTT.

This clone was detected a few times. The V gene is TRBV14, the J gene TRBJ2-7; no reliable D call. CDR1 SGHDN and CDR2 FVKESK come from the germline V gene. This CDR3 comprises 15 residues. Trimming stripped 0 bases from V and 0 bases from J, with 9 bases between. The CDR3 spells CASSQELVYSYEQYF. The DNA of the CDR3 is TGTGCCAGCAGCCAAGAGCTAGTCTACTCCTACGAGCAGTACTTC.

The chain combines TRBV28 with TRBJ1-3, with 7 bases that match TRBD1. This CDR3 has 16 amino acids. The germline gives CDR1 MDHEN, CDR2 SYDVKM. Germline trimming cut 8 bases from V and 2 bases from J; bases unmatched to any gene: 12. CDR3: CASRGTTGIPGNTIYF. CDR3 sequence (DNA): TGTGCCAGCCGAGGGACGACAGGGATCCCTGGAAACACCATATATTTT.

The V call is TRBV5-5, the J call TRBJ1-1; D gene ambiguous. Per the germline V gene, CDR1 is SGHKS and CDR2 is YYEKEE (reference sequence). The CDR3 is 15 amino acids. V was shortened by 5 bases and J by 0 bases, with 14 bases between the two germline ends. Written as DNA, the CDR3 is TGTGCCAGCAGTCGAGGGAACTTGATGAACACTGAAGCTTTCTTT. Translation: CASSRGNLMNTEAFF.

The J gene is TRBJ2-5, the V gene TRBV27; 10 nucleotides line up with TRBD1. Germline CDR1 is MNHEY and CDR2 is SMNVEV (reference sequence). The J segment lost 2 bases and the V segment lost 5 bases, leaving 8 bases of the junction unmatched. CDR3 length equals 16 residues. CDR3 in DNA: TGTGCCAGCAGTCAGTGGACAGGGGGAGGGCAAGAGACCCAGTACTTC. Amino acids: CASSQWTGGGQETQYF.

The chain uses TRBV6-1 and TRBJ2-7; maybe TRBD1 (6 bases). The CDR3 runs 14 residues. V lost 5 bases to trimming and J lost 1 base, with 12 bases between them. CDR1 is MNHNS and CDR2 is SASEGT in the germline V gene. This CDR3 reads CASSSRTESYEQYF. Here the CDR3 DNA reads TGTGCCAGCAGTTCGCGGACAGAATCCTACGAGCAGTACTTC.

The chain carries TRBV4-2 and TRBJ1-1, with TRBD1 identical over 8 bases. Germline V gene sequence: CDR1 LGHNA, CDR2 YNFKEQ. This CDR3 has 15 amino acids. With 1 base clipped from V and 11 bases from J, the junction kept 12 bases outside the gene matches. CDR3 in amino acids: CASSQVLSKDRDAFF. CDR3 nucleotides: TGTGCCAGCAGCCAAGTTTTATCTAAGGACAGGGACGCTTTCTTT.

The CDR3 region has the DNA TGTGCCAGTAGTATATCAGGCGTAGCTGGAAACACCATATATTTT. Amino acids: CASSISGVAGNTIYF. The chain recombines TRBV19 with TRBJ1-3; D is unresolved. Trimming left V 2 bases short and J 2 bases short, with 10 bases between. There are 15 residues in the CDR3. Germline CDR1 and CDR2: LNHDA and SQIVND (reference sequence). The full variable domain, completed using reference TRBV19 and TRBJ1-3, is DGGITQSPKYLFRKEGQNVTLSCEQNLNHDAMYWYRQDPGQGLRLIYYSQIVNDFQKGDIAEGYSVSREKKESFPLTVTSAQKNPTAFYLCASSISGVAGNTIYFGEGSWLTVV.

The V gene is TRBV9, the J gene TRBJ2-1; weak D call: TRBD1 (7 bases). The germline V gene has CDR1 SGDLS and CDR2 YYNGEE. CDR3 size: 18 residues. Deletions cut 1 base from V and 4 bases from J, with 21 bases between. CDR3 protein: CASSVQGGVLSLYNEQFF. CDR3 DNA sequence: TGTGCCAGCAGCGTACAGGGGGGAGTGCTTAGCTTATACAATGAGCAGTTCTTC.

V is TRBV21-1 and J is TRBJ2-3; the D call of TRBD1 is as the table states it, not checked on the DNA. TRBV21-1 constitutes a pseudogene. The CDR3 has 16 residues. CDR3 amino acids: CASRWQATVMQDTQYF. In nucleotides, the CDR3 is TGTGCCAGCAGATGGCAGGCTACAGTCATGCAAGATACGCAGTATTTT.

V usage is TRBV7-2 and J usage is TRBJ1-6, with TRBD1 matching 8 bases. This CDR3 has 15 residues. J lost 9 bases, V lost 4 bases, and 8 bases had no gene match. The V gene's germline CDR1 is SGHTA and CDR2 FQGNSA. DNA of the CDR3: TGTGCCAGCAGCTCTGGACAGGGAGACGGTTCACCCCTCCACTTT. Translating gives CASSSGQGDGSPLHF.

The rearrangement uses TRBV25-1 and TRBJ2-1; weak D call: TRBD2 (6 bases). Germline CDR1 is MGHDK and CDR2 is SYGVNS. Trimming removed 5 bases at V and 10 bases at J, with 15 bases between. The CDR3 consists of 13 residues. The CDR3 sequence is CASSFGGVSEQFF. The CDR3 DNA is TGTGCCAGCAGTTTCGGGGGAGTTTCGGAGCAGTTCTTC.

This chain connects TRBV11-2 to TRBJ1-6; no clear D gene. V lost 4 bases and J 6 bases, leaving 4 bases between the germline ends. From germline, CDR1 is SGHAT and CDR2 FQNNGV. This CDR3 is 12 amino acids long. CDR3: CASSSSNSPLHF. In DNA, the CDR3 is TGTGCCAGCAGCTCGAGTAATTCACCCCTCCACTTT.

The chain combines TRBV4-3 with TRBJ2-1; TRBD1 matches at 10 bases. The CDR3 is 16 residues long. Per the germline V gene, CDR1 is LGHNA and CDR2 is YSLEER. The V gene end was trimmed by 5 bases and the J gene end by 9 bases; junction bases not matched to a gene: 13. CDR3 in amino acids: CASSAGRDRGGSEQFF. CDR3 bases: TGCGCCAGCAGCGCGGGCCGGGACAGGGGAGGAAGTGAGCAGTTCTTC.

The CDR3 DNA reads as TGTGCCAGCAGCTTAGACAGACTCTCACCCCTCCACTTT. Protein sequence: CASSLDRLSPLHF. V gene TRBV7-3 combines with J gene TRBJ1-6; perhaps TRBD1 as D (5 bases). The germline V gene has CDR1 SGHTA and CDR2 FQGTGA. Deletions cut 2 bases from V and 10 bases from J, with 9 bases between. This CDR3 is built from 13 residues. Variable domain in full (rest from reference TRBV7-3 and TRBJ1-6): GAGVSQTPSNKVTEKGKYVELRCDPISGHTALYWYRQSLGQGPEFLIYFQGTGAADDSGLPNDRFFAVRPEGSVSTLKIQRTERGDSAVYLCASSLDRLSPLHFGNGTRLTVT.

In its sample, this clone was seen once. Compared with germline, one end of the junction differs, possibly owing to a read error. The chain is built from TRBV4-3 and TRBJ1-4; TRBD1 agrees at 8 bases. In germline, CDR1 is LGHNA, CDR2 YSLEER. CDR3 length equals 15 residues. The CDR3 sequence: CASGHIVTGEGKLFF. CDR3 sequence (DNA): TGCGCCAGCGGCCATATCGTGACAGGGGAGGGAAAACTGTTTTTT.

This clone was picked up a small number of times. The chain combines TRBV4-3 with TRBJ2-1; D gene ambiguous. Germline V CDR1 and CDR2: LGHNA, YSLEER. The V end lost 4 bases, the J end lost 5 bases, and 9 bases lay between the germline ends. This CDR3 contains 13 residues. CDR3 sequence: CASSPLRDNEQFF. CDR3 DNA: TGCGCCAGCAGCCCCCTAAGAGACAATGAGCAGTTCTTC.